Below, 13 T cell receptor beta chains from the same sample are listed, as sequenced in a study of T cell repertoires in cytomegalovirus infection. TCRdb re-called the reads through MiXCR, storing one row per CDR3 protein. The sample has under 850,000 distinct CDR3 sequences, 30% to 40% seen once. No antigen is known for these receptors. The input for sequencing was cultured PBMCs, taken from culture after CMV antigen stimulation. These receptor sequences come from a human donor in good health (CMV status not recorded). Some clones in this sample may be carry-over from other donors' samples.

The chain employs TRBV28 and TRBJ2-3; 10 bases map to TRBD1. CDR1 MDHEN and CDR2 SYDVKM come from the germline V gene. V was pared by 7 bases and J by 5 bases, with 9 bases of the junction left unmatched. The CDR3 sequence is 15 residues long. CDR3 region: CASTRQGALGDTQYF. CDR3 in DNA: TGTGCCAGCACCCGACAGGGGGCGTTAGGAGATACGCAGTATTTT. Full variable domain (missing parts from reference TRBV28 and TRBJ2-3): DVKVTQSSRYLVKRTGEKVFLECVQDMDHENMFWYRQDPGLGLRLIYFSYDVKMKEKGDIPEGYSVSREKKERFSLILESASTNQTSMYLCASTRQGALGDTQYFGPGTRLTVL.

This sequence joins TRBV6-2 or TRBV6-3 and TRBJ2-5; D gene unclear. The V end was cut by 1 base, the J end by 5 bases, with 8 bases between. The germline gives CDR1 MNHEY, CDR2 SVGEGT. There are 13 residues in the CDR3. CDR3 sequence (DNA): TGTGCCAGCAGTTACTATGGTGGGGAGACCCAGTACTTC. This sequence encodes CASSYYGGETQYF.

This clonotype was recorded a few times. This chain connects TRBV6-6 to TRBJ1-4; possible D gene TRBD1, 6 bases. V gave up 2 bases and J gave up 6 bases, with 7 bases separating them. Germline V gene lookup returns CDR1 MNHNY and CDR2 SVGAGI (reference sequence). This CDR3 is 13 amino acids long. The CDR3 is CASSYGGYEKLFF. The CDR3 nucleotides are TGTGCCAGCAGTTACGGGGGCTATGAAAAACTGTTTTTT.

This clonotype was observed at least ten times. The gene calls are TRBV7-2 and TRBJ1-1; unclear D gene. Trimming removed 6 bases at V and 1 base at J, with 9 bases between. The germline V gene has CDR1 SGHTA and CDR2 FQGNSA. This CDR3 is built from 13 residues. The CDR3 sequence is CASSMVRNTEAFF. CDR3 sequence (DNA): TGTGCCAGCAGTATGGTCCGGAACACTGAAGCTTTCTTT.

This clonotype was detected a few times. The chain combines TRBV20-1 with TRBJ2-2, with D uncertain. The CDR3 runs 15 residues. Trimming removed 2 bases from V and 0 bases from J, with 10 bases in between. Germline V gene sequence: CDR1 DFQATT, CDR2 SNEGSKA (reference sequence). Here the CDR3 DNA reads TGCAGTGCTAGAAGGCTCACTGCGAACACCGGGGAGCTGTTTTTT. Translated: CSARRLTANTGELFF.

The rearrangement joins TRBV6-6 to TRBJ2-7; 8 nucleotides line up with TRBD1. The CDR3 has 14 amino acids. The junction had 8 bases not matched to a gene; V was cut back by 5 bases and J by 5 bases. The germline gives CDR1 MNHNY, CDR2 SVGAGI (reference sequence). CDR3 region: CASSPRTGPDEQYF. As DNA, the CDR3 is TGTGCCAGCAGTCCAAGGACAGGGCCGGACGAGCAGTACTTC.

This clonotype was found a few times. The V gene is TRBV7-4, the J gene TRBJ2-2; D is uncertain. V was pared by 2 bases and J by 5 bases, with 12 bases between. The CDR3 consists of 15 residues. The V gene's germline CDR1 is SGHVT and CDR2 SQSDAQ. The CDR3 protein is CASSLRGVSTGELFF. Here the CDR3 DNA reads TGTGCCAGCAGCTTACGTGGGGTTTCGACCGGGGAGCTGTTTTTT. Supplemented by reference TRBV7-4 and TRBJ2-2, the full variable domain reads GAGVSQSPRYKVAKRGRDVALRCDSISGHVTLYWYRQTLGQGSEVLTYSQSDAQRDKSGRPSGRFSAERPERSVSTLKIQRTEQGDSAVYLCASSLRGVSTGELFFGEGSRLTVL.

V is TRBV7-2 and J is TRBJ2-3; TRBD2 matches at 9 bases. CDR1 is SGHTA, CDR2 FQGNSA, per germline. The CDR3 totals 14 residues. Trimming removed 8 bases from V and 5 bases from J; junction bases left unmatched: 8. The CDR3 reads CASRRGGRRDTQYF. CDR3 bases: TGTGCCAGCCGGCGGGGGGGCCGAAGAGATACGCAGTATTTT.

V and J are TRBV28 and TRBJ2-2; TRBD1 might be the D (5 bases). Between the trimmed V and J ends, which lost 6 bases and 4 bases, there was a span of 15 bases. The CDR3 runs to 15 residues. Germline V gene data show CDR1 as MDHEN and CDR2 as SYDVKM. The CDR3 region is CASRVWGPVTGELFF. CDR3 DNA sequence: TGTGCCAGCAGGGTCTGGGGCCCGGTCACCGGGGAGCTGTTTTTT. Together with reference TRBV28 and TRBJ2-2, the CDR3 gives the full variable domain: DVKVTQSSRYLVKRTGEKVFLECVQDMDHENMFWYRQDPGLGLRLIYFSYDVKMKEKGDIPEGYSVSREKKERFSLILESASTNQTSMYLCASRVWGPVTGELFFGEGSRLTVL.

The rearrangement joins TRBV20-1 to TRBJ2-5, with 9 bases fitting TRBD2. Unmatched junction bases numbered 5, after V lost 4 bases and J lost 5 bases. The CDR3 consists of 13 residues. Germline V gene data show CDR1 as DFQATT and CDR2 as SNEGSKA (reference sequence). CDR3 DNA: TGCAGTGCTAAAGGGAGCGGGAGGGAGACCCAGTACTTC. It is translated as CSAKGSGRETQYF.

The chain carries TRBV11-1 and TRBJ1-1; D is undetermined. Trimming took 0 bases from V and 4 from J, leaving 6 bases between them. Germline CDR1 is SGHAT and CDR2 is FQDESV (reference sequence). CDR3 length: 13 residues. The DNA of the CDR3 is TGTGCCAGCAGCTTAGCGCCGAGCACTGAAGCTTTCTTT. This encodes CASSLAPSTEAFF.

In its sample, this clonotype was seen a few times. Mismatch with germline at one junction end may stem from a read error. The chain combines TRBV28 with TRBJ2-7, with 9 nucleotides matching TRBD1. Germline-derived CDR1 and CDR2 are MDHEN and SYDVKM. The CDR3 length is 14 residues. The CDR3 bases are TGTGCCAGCAGCTTTGGGACAGGGCCATACGGGCAGTACTTC. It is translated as CASSFGTGPYGQYF. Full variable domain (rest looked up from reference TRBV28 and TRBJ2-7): DVKVTQSSRYLVKRTGEKVFLECVQDMDHENMFWYRQDPGLGLRLIYFSYDVKMKEKGDIPEGYSVSREKKERFSLILESASTNQTSMYLCASSFGTGPYGQYFGPGTRLTVT.

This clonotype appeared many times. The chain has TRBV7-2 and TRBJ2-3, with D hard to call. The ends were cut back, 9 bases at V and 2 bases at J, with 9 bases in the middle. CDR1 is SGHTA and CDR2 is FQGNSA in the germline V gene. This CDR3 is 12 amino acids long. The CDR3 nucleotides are TGTGCCAGTGCCCCTGACACAGATACGCAGTATTTT. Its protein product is CASAPDTDTQYF.